The sample holds many counts of the clone carrying this TCR beta chain. Its antigen is unknown. These data are taken from a study of quantifying T cell responses using KT2 cells. Study-wide context: cDNA was made from DNase-treated RNA using alpha and beta constant primers.

Study-wide findings and caveats: KT2 sequence counts showed saturation when very many KT2 cells were spiked in.

Germline CDR1 and CDR2: MNHEY and SVGAGI. CDR3 size: 14 residues. V shed 2 bases, J shed 6 bases, and the junction held 6 bases outside the gene matches. A single-stranded UMI oligo with SP2 sequence was ligated to cDNA 3' ends. First-round PCR used 4 cycles and beta primers RC1.1 and RC1.2 covering TRBC1 and TRBC2. Separate processing of TCR alpha and beta chains began at the second PCR. TCRdb re-analysed the UMI-ligation and nested PCR reads in MiXCR, keeping a single row per CDR3 protein. The sample yields 25,000 to 35,000 distinct CDR3 sequences, under 13% seen once. The chain uses TRBV6-5 and TRBJ2-7, with TRBD1 identical over 8 bases. Sequences were obtained from PBMCs spiked with cells of the T cell clone KT2. The TCR comes from a human donor. CDR3 residues: CASSYTGTGPEQYF. The CDR3 DNA follows: TGTGCCAGCAGTTACACAGGGACAGGCCCCGAGCAGTACTTC.